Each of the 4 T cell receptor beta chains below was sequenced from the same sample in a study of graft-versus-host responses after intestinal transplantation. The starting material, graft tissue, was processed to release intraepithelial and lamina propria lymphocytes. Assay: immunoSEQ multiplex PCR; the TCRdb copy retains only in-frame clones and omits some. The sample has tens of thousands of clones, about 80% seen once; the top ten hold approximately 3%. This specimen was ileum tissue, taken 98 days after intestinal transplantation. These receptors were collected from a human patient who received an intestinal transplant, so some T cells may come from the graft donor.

CDR3 amino acids: CASRFNRDAYYGYTF. The CDR3 nucleotides are TGCGCCAGCAGGTTTAACCGGGACGCGTACTATGGCTACACCTTC. This rearrangement joins TRBV5-1 to TRBJ1-2, with a tentative D call TRBD1 (5 bases). The germline V gene encodes CDR1 SGHRS and CDR2 YFSETQ. The CDR3 is made up of 15 amino acids. V was cut by 5 bases and J by 3 bases, with 17 bases left in between.

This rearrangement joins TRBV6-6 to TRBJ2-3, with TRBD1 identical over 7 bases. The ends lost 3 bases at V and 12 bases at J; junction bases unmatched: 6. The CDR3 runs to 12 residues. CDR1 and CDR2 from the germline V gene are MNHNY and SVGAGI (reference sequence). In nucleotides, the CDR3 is TGTGCCAGCAGTTATACCCGGGACAGTCAGTATTTT. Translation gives CASSYTRDSQYF.

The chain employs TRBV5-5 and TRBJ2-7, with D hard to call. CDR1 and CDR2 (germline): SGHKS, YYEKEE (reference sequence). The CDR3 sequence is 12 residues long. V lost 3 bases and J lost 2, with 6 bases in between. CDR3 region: CASSSAAYEQYF. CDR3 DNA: TGTGCCAGCAGCTCGGCCGCCTACGAGCAGTACTTC.

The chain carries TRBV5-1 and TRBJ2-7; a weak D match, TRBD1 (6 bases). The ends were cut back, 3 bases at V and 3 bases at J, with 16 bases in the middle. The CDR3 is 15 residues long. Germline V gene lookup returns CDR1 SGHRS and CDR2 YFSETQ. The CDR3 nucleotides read TGCGCCAGCAGCTCCTCTTTCGGACAGAGCTACGAGCAGTACTTC. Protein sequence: CASSSSFGQSYEQYF.